A selection of T cell receptor beta chains follows, all from one sample in a study of blood T cell repertoires in COVID-19. Using immunoSEQ multiplex PCR, the repertoire was profiled, and TCRdb retains in-frame clones only, with some absent. In the table there are some 170,000 clones, about nine tenths of which are singletons. The sequencing sample was made of peripheral blood. Every receptor here comes from a woman in her fifties or sixties with acute or convalescent COVID-19. The CDR3 runs from the conserved cysteine through the conserved F or W. A D gene is named only where the DNA matches it firmly.

CDR3aa | j_gene | v_gene | d_gene
CASRLTGGGNTEAFF | TRBJ1-1 | TRBV7-2 | TRBD1
CASSIDRDRTEAFF | TRBJ1-1 | TRBV19 | TRBD1
CASSPIAQEQFF | TRBJ2-1 | TRBV18 | .
CASSLPLQGYTEAFF | TRBJ1-1 | TRBV19 | .
CAISEHRLADEQFF | TRBJ2-1 | TRBV10-3 | TRBD2
CATRIGGAGETQYF | TRBJ2-5 | TRBV15 | TRBD2
CASSYRRSEGADGNTIYF | TRBJ1-3 | TRBV6-2/TRBV6-3 | TRBD1
CASSFGTGVSSNQPQHF | TRBJ1-5 | TRBV6-2/TRBV6-3 | TRBD1
CASSLLEDQPQHF | TRBJ1-5 | TRBV11-2 | .
CASSRGQGQTEAFF | TRBJ1-1 | TRBV4-3 | TRBD1
CAWSAGGDLFF | TRBJ1-4 | TRBV30 | .
CASSRSQGAGTEAFF | TRBJ1-1 | TRBV13 | TRBD1
CASSEGQGRGEQYF | TRBJ2-7 | TRBV10-1 | TRBD1
CATQGRDSQPQHF | TRBJ1-5 | TRBV24-1 | TRBD1
CASSGGQGLGAFF | TRBJ1-1 | TRBV5-4 | TRBD1
CASSQSSQSYEQYF | TRBJ2-7 | TRBV23-1 | .
CASTRGDQETQYF | TRBJ2-5 | TRBV19 | TRBD2
CASRGQSYEQYF | TRBJ2-7 | TRBV6-5 | TRBD1
CSVQGAYEKLFF | TRBJ1-4 | TRBV29-1 | TRBD1
CASSQDPPRDRSSGYTF | TRBJ1-2 | TRBV4-1 | TRBD1
CASSETPGQPLGAQHF | TRBJ1-5 | TRBV7-2 | .
CASSLALPTGNTEAFF | TRBJ1-1 | TRBV11-2 | .
CSASLGRGETQYF | TRBJ2-5 | TRBV20-1 | .
CASSPRRANSPLHF | TRBJ1-6 | TRBV2 | .
CAWSVPVDTQYF | TRBJ2-3 | TRBV30 | .
CASSLPAGGGRGGYTF | TRBJ1-2 | TRBV9 | TRBD1
CASSDAGGHPDTQYF | TRBJ2-3 | TRBV6-1 | TRBD2
CATLRRQGFTEAFF | TRBJ1-1 | TRBV10-3 | TRBD1
CSVEAGVYSSTDTQYF | TRBJ2-3 | TRBV29-1 | TRBD2
CAWNRGPYEQYF | TRBJ2-7 | TRBV30 | TRBD1
CASTSAGQGDQPQHF | TRBJ1-5 | TRBV19 | TRBD1
CASSQGQGTNQPQHF | TRBJ1-5 | TRBV7-2 | TRBD1
CASSSRIVNQPQHF | TRBJ1-5 | TRBV6-2/TRBV6-3 | .
CSVADIANYGYTF | TRBJ1-2 | TRBV29-1 | .
CASSRNKDRAWGELFF | TRBJ2-2 | TRBV7-9 | TRBD1
CASSLPGTGVTEAFF | TRBJ1-1 | TRBV5-4 | .
CAWSDTGLNEKLFF | TRBJ1-4 | TRBV30 | .
CASSIALDQPQHF | TRBJ1-5 | TRBV19 | .
CASSLRGQGDPETQYF | TRBJ2-5 | TRBV3-1/TRBV3-2 | TRBD1
CASSLWRGAYNEQFF | TRBJ2-1 | TRBV5-8 | TRBD2
CASSSGQGYNYGYTF | TRBJ1-2 | TRBV4-3 | TRBD1
CASSTGRGSEAFF | TRBJ1-1 | TRBV19 | .
CASSSRGPGANVLTF | TRBJ2-6 | TRBV7-2 | .
CASSQEGSGGHEQYF | TRBJ2-7 | TRBV3-1/TRBV3-2 | TRBD1
CASSRSRSPQHF | TRBJ1-5 | TRBV12-3/TRBV12-4 | .
CASSFRGGGSYNEQFF | TRBJ2-1 | TRBV7-2 | TRBD2
CASSQGQGANYGYTF | TRBJ1-2 | TRBV2 | TRBD1
CASSDPRDGYTF | TRBJ1-2 | TRBV11-2 | .
CASSLAGTEHNEQFF | TRBJ2-1 | TRBV7-8 | TRBD1
CASSKGGVEQPQHF | TRBJ1-5 | TRBV2 | .
CASSITGVNGNTIYF | TRBJ1-3 | TRBV19 | TRBD1
CASSPRQNAPGNTIYF | TRBJ1-3 | TRBV14 | .
CASSMGLAGGVGDTQYF | TRBJ2-3 | TRBV5-1 | TRBD2
CASSIDSYQPQHF | TRBJ1-5 | TRBV7-2 | .
CASSPPGRGGSTDTQYF | TRBJ2-3 | TRBV7-8 | .
CASSLASENTEAFF | TRBJ1-1 | TRBV5-1 | .
CSVSGQRLNYGYTF | TRBJ1-2 | TRBV29-1 | .